These T cell receptor beta chains were read from a single sample in a study of shared clonotypes between healthy human individuals. Here immunoSEQ multiplex PCR was the method, and the copy in TCRdb shows in-frame clones only, minus some. The table has roughly 2,000,000 clones, about 93% seen once. What was sequenced was naive CD8+ T cells from PBMCs. Receptors were obtained from a man aged 18 to 29 in good health. Some clones in this sample may be carry-over from other donors' samples. Both conserved end residues are trimmed from each CDR3. The order of the fields is V gene, CDR3 protein.

v_gene: TRBV27
CDR3aa: ASSFNPPVHQPQH

v_gene: TRBV4-1
CDR3aa: ASSQGGAKNIQY

v_gene: TRBV7-6
CDR3aa: ASSPGPPVGQPQH

v_gene: TRBV5-1
CDR3aa: ASSLELYTYEQY

v_gene: TRBV11-2
CDR3aa: ASRPFPKHAGDNYGYT

v_gene: TRBV2
CDR3aa: ASSEGRVLITDTQY

v_gene: TRBV6-4
CDR3aa: ASSDGGDRFNEQF

v_gene: TRBV6-6
CDR3aa: ASSLSSAGFHGYT

v_gene: TRBV27
CDR3aa: ASSRPGVEAF

v_gene: TRBV27
CDR3aa: ASSLGNKNDEQY

v_gene: TRBV5-1
CDR3aa: ASSRTGGGTGELF

v_gene: TRBV7-9
CDR3aa: ASSYPQDEQY

v_gene: TRBV13
CDR3aa: ASSLTANTEAF

v_gene: TRBV5-8
CDR3aa: ASSSDRGLTSPDQH

v_gene: TRBV6-6
CDR3aa: ASSYSSGTGELF

v_gene: TRBV5-1
CDR3aa: ASSFDGTDLNTEAF

v_gene: TRBV5-6
CDR3aa: ASSGTRAAEAF

v_gene: TRBV27
CDR3aa: ASSSQGGGPQETQY

v_gene: TRBV27
CDR3aa: ASSLGINYEQY

v_gene: TRBV2
CDR3aa: ASRARTGVWGEGYT

v_gene: TRBV13
CDR3aa: ASSPPGAESSYEQY

v_gene: TRBV19
CDR3aa: ASSTDGEETQY

v_gene: TRBV29-1
CDR3aa: SVEPRGVVSTQY

v_gene: TRBV28
CDR3aa: ASSLLLAGIQDTQY

v_gene: TRBV11-2
CDR3aa: ASSLLPGELF

v_gene: TRBV9
CDR3aa: ASSPNGGMQY

v_gene: TRBV5-6
CDR3aa: ASSLEGGLAQETQY

v_gene: TRBV13
CDR3aa: ASSSGSTGTGHEQF

v_gene: TRBV9
CDR3aa: ASAGGTGLTGELF

v_gene: TRBV4-1
CDR3aa: ASSGGSNQPQH

v_gene: TRBV29-1
CDR3aa: SGIRLGADYGYT

v_gene: TRBV7-9
CDR3aa: ASSPALGQGGEQY

v_gene: TRBV28
CDR3aa: ASSPPGSRSLLATNEKLF

v_gene: TRBV2
CDR3aa: ANPGTPDRYT

v_gene: TRBV19
CDR3aa: ASSMWRERHTGELF

v_gene: TRBV28
CDR3aa: ASRSTGLDAKNIQY

v_gene: TRBV27
CDR3aa: ASSWKSGTANTEAF

v_gene: TRBV6-1
CDR3aa: ASSESLGWVRDEQY

v_gene: TRBV7-8
CDR3aa: ASSLGDLGYEKLF

v_gene: TRBV7-7
CDR3aa: ASSLAPSSYNEQF

v_gene: TRBV7-9
CDR3aa: ASSLDTRRGTEAF

v_gene: TRBV4-1
CDR3aa: ASSQTAGKDYEQY

v_gene: TRBV28
CDR3aa: ASSLSINFLSRGVGQETQY

v_gene: TRBV5-8
CDR3aa: ASSLVLRGNGYT

v_gene: TRBV6-1
CDR3aa: ASSEVGRGNQPQH

v_gene: TRBV27
CDR3aa: ASSYSQGVLPYEQY

v_gene: TRBV4-3
CDR3aa: ASSQEPFFGAF

v_gene: TRBV5-8
CDR3aa: ASSLFGTDTQY

v_gene: TRBV10-3
CDR3aa: AISPEGIIPAEQY

v_gene: TRBV5-1
CDR3aa: ASSSSGSSYEQY

v_gene: TRBV7-9
CDR3aa: ASSRLNTEAF

v_gene: TRBV27
CDR3aa: ASTGSSYEQY

v_gene: TRBV10-2
CDR3aa: ASGTLLGNEQY

v_gene: TRBV6-6
CDR3aa: ASSHTTGGYEQY

v_gene: TRBV6-6
CDR3aa: ASISTRQITDTQY